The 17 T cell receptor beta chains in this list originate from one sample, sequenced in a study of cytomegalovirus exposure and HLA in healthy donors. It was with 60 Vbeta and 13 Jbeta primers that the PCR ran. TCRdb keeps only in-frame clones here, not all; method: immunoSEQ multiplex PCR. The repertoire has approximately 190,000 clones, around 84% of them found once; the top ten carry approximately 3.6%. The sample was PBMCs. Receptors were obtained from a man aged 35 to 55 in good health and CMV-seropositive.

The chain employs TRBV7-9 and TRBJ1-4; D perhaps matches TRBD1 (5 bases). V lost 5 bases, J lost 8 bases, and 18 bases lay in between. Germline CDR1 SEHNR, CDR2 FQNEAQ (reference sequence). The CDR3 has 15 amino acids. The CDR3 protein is CASSPGSGALEKLFF. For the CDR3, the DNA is TGTGCCAGCAGCCCAGGGTCTGGAGCGTTGGAAAAACTGTTTTTT.

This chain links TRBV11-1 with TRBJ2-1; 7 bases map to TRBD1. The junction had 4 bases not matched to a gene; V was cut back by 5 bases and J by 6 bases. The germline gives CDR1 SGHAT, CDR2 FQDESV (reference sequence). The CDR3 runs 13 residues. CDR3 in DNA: TGTGCCAGCAGCCCGACAGGGATCAATGAGCAGTTCTTC. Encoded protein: CASSPTGINEQFF.

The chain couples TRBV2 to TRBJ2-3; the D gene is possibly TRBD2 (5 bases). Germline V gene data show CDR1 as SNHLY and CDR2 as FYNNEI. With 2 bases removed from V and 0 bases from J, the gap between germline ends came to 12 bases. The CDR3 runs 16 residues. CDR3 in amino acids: CASSEWRVPSTDTQYF. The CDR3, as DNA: TGTGCCAGCAGTGAATGGCGGGTCCCAAGCACAGATACGCAGTATTTT.

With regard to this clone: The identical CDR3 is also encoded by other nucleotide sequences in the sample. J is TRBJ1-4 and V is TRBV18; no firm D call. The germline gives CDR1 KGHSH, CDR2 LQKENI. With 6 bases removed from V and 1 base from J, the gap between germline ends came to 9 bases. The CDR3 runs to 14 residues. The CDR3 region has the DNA TGTGCCAGCTCTCCTAGAGGAACTAATGAAAAACTGTTTTTT. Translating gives CASSPRGTNEKLFF.

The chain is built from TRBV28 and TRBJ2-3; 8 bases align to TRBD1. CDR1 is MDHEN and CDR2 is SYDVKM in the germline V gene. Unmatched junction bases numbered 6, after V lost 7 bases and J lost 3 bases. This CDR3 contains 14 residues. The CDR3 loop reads CASTRTGKTDTQYF. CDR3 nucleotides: TGTGCCAGCACCCGGACAGGGAAAACAGATACGCAGTATTTT.

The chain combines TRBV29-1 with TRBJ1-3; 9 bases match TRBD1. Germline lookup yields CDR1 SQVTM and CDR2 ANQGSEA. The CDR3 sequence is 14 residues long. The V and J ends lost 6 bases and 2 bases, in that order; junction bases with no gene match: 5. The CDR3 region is CSVLDRGPGNTIYF. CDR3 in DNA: TGCAGCGTCCTGGACAGGGGCCCTGGAAACACCATATATTTT.

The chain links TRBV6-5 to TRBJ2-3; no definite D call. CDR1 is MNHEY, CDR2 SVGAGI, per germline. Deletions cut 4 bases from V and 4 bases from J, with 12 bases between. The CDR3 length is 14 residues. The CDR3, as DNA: TGTGCCAGCAGTTCCGACATAAATTCAGATACGCAGTATTTT. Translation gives CASSSDINSDTQYF.

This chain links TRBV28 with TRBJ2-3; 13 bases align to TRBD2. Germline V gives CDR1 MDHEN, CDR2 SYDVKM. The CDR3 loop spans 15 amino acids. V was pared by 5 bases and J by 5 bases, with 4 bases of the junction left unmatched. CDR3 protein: CASSPGLAGVDTQYF. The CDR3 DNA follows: TGTGCCAGCAGTCCTGGACTAGCGGGAGTAGATACGCAGTATTTT.

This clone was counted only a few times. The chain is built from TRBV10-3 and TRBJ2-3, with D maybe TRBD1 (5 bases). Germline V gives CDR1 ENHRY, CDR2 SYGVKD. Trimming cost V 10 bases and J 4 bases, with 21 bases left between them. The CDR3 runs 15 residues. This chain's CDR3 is CATSSGLARADTQYF. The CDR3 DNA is TGTGCCACATCCTCAGGGTTGGCTAGGGCAGATACGCAGTATTTT.

CDR3: CASSNSAGRLSTDTQYF. CDR3 coding DNA: TGTGCCAGTAGTAATTCAGCGGGGCGACTAAGCACAGATACGCAGTATTTT. The chain employs TRBV19 and TRBJ2-3, with 7 bases lining up with TRBD2. V gave up 4 bases and J gave up 0 bases; unmatched junction bases: 10. The CDR3 consists of 17 residues. Per the germline V gene, CDR1 is LNHDA and CDR2 is SQIVND (reference sequence).

This CDR3 is CASSLSPGQGVSYEQYF. In nucleotides, the CDR3 is TGTGCCAGCAGTTTATCCCCTGGACAGGGGGTCTCCTACGAGCAGTACTTC. The rearrangement joins TRBV28 to TRBJ2-7, with 10 positions matching TRBD1. J was trimmed by 0 bases and V by 1 base; bases with no gene match: 6. Germline V gene lookup returns CDR1 MDHEN and CDR2 SYDVKM. The CDR3 is 17 residues long.

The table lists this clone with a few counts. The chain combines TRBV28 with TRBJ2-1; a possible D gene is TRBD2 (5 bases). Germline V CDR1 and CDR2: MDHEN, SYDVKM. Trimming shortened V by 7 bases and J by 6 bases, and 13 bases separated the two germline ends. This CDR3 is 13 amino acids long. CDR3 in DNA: TGTGCCAGCACCCGATCCGGGGTCAATGAGCAGTTCTTC. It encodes CASTRSGVNEQFF.

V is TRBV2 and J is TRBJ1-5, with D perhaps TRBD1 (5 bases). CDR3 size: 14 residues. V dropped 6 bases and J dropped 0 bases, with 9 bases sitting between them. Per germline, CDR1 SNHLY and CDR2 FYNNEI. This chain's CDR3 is CASRADSSNQPQHF. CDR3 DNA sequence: TGTGCCAGCAGAGCTGACAGTAGCAATCAGCCCCAGCATTTT.

The CDR3 DNA follows: TGTGCCAGCAGCTTAGTGGCGGGAGGAGCAGATACGCAGTATTTT. It yields the protein CASSLVAGGADTQYF. V and J are TRBV7-6 and TRBJ2-3, with TRBD2 matching over 8 bases. Germline values: CDR1 SGHVS, CDR2 FNYEAQ. CDR3 size: 15 residues. V gave up 1 base and J gave up 4 bases; unmatched junction bases: 4.

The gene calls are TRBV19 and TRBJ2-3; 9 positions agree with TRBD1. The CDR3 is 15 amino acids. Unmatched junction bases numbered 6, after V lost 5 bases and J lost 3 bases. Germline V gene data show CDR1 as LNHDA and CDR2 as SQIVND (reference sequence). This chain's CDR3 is CASSLQGALTDTQYF. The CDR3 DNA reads TGTGCCAGTAGTTTACAGGGGGCGCTTACAGATACGCAGTATTTT. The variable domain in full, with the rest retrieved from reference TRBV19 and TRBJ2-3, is DGGITQSPKYLFRKEGQNVTLSCEQNLNHDAMYWYRQDPGQGLRLIYYSQIVNDFQKGDIAEGYSVSREKKESFPLTVTSAQKNPTAFYLCASSLQGALTDTQYFGPGTRLTVL.

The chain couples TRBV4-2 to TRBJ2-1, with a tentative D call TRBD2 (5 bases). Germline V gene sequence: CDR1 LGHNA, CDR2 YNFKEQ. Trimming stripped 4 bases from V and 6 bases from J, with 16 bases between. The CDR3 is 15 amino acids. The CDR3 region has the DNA TGTGCCAGCAGCCCGGACTCAGGAGTAGGCAATGAGCAGTTCTTC. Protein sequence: CASSPDSGVGNEQFF.

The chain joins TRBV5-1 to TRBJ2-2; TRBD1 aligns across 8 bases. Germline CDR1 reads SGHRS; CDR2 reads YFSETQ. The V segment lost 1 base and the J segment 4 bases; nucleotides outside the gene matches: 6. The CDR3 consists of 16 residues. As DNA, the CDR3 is TGCGCCAGCAGCTTGATCCAGGGGGCGTCCACCGGGGAGCTGTTTTTT. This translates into CASSLIQGASTGELFF.